This TCR beta chain is from a study of blood T cell repertoires in COVID-19. The overall study: COVID-19 samples, acute and convalescent, were from the United States, Italy and Spain.

In the authors' workflow: Amplification of reference gene primers was used by the study to estimate nucleated cell counts. TCRdb's copy holds only in-frame clones and misses some; the assay was immunoSEQ multiplex PCR. The V and J calls and clone size are taken from that table; D and trimming were inferred from the DNA. This table holds around 280,000 clones, roughly 89% found once. The CDR3 is 16 amino acids. Germline V gene sequence: CDR1 MNHNS, CDR2 SASEGT. After removal of 1 base from V and 7 bases from J, the junction contained 7 bases not matched to a gene. What was sequenced was PBMCs or T cells enriched from blood (not recorded which). The chain joins TRBV6-1 to TRBJ1-3; 10 nucleotides line up with TRBD1. The clonotype comes from a woman between 40 and 50 years old who had recovered from COVID-19. In nucleotides, the CDR3 is TGTGCCAGCAGTGAAGTACCGGGACAGGGGCGGAACACCATATATTTT. This encodes CASSEVPGQGRNTIYF.